The rows below give T cell receptor beta chains drawn from one sample of a study of T cell responses to AZD1222 COVID-19 vaccine. TCRdb's copy holds only in-frame clones and misses some; the assay was immunoSEQ multiplex PCR. In the table there are tens of thousands of clones, more than 70% of which are singletons. The sample here was peripheral blood, taken on day 0 of AZD1222 vaccination. The receptors derive from an adult in good health. The CDR3 runs from the conserved cysteine through the conserved F or W. The D gene is left open where the match is weak. Size is stated for part of the rows, as once, few or many counts, or as a class when the clone is expanded.

cdr3_nt cdr3_aa v_call d_call clone_size j_call
TGCGCCAGCAGCTGGGACCCTGGGACCTCTAACTATGGCTACACCTTC CASSWDPGTSNYGYTF TRBV5-1 NA NA TRBJ1-2
TGTGCCAGCAGTTCGGGGGGCGGCTACACCTTC CASSSGGGYTF TRBV12-3/TRBV12-4 NA NA TRBJ1-2
TGTGCCAGCAGTTTGTATTCCGGTGAAAAACTGTTTTTT CASSLYSGEKLFF TRBV12-3/TRBV12-4 NA NA TRBJ1-4
TGTGCCAGCAGCGTAGTCGGGGGGGCGCAAGAAAAACTGTTTTTT CASSVVGGAQEKLFF TRBV9 NA once TRBJ1-4
TGTGCCAGCAGTGTCCCCTTCGGACAGGGAGGGACTAATGAAAAACTGTTTTTT CASSVPFGQGGTNEKLFF TRBV2 TRBD1 NA TRBJ1-4
TGCGCCAGCAGCCAAGGGCCATTGGCAGGGTCCGAGCAGTACTTC CASSQGPLAGSEQYF TRBV4-1 NA NA TRBJ2-7
TGTACCACCGACAGGGGCGAACAATATACGCAGTATTTT CTTDRGEQYTQYF TRBV12-3/TRBV12-4 TRBD1 NA TRBJ2-3
TGTGCCAGCAGTGGGGATAACACCGGGGAGCTGTTTTTT CASSGDNTGELFF TRBV2 NA NA TRBJ2-2
TGTGCCAGCAGCCAAGATCTGGCTAGCGGGGGGGCGGGCTATGAGCAGTTCTTC CASSQDLASGGAGYEQFF TRBV3-1/TRBV3-2 TRBD2 few TRBJ2-1
TGTGCCAGCAGCTTAATTCTAGCGGGGGGGCTCAACACCGGGGAGCTGTTTTTT CASSLILAGGLNTGELFF TRBV7-6 TRBD2 NA TRBJ2-2
TGTGCCAGCAGCTTAAACGGAGTTGAAGCTTTCTTT CASSLNGVEAFF TRBV7-3 NA once TRBJ1-1
TGTGCCACCACCACTGGCACAGATACGCAGTATTTT CATTTGTDTQYF TRBV28 NA NA TRBJ2-3
TGTGCCACCAGCAGAGATCGGGACAGTTATAATTCACCCCTCCACTTT CATSRDRDSYNSPLHF TRBV15 TRBD1 NA TRBJ1-6
TGTGCCAGCAGTGAATTAGTGGGAGAGACCCAGTACTTC CASSELVGETQYF TRBV25-1 NA NA TRBJ2-5
TGCGCCAGCAGCTTGGCCGTCCTGAGCGAGCAGTACTTC CASSLAVLSEQYF TRBV5-1 NA NA TRBJ2-7
TGTGCCAGTAGTAAAAAGGGGGGGTCCCCCTACGAGCAGTACTTC CASSKKGGSPYEQYF TRBV19 NA NA TRBJ2-7
TGTGCCAGCAGCTTAGGGACAGGGGGCTTCTACGAGCAGTACTTC CASSLGTGGFYEQYF TRBV7-2 TRBD1 NA TRBJ2-7
TGTGCTAGTGGTCACGGACAGTCAGCCAGAAACTCTGGAAACACCATATATTTT CASGHGQSARNSGNTIYF TRBV12-5 NA NA TRBJ1-3
TGCGCCAGCAGCCAAGACGGGTCACTAGCGGCTAGCACAGATACGCAGTATTTT CASSQDGSLAASTDTQYF TRBV4-3 TRBD2 NA TRBJ2-3
TGTGCCAGCAGCTCCGGGGGCGCGGGGGAGACCCAGTACTTC CASSSGGAGETQYF TRBV11-3 NA NA TRBJ2-5
TGCAGCGTCACCCGGGAGCACTTGAACACTGAAGCTTTCTTT CSVTREHLNTEAFF TRBV29-1 NA NA TRBJ1-1
TGTGCCAGCAGCTTTACAGGGGCTGGAAACACCATATATTTT CASSFTGAGNTIYF TRBV5-8 TRBD1 NA TRBJ1-3
TGCGCCAGCAGTCGGTGGACTAGCGGTCCATACGAGCAGTACTTC CASSRWTSGPYEQYF TRBV23-1 TRBD2 NA TRBJ2-7